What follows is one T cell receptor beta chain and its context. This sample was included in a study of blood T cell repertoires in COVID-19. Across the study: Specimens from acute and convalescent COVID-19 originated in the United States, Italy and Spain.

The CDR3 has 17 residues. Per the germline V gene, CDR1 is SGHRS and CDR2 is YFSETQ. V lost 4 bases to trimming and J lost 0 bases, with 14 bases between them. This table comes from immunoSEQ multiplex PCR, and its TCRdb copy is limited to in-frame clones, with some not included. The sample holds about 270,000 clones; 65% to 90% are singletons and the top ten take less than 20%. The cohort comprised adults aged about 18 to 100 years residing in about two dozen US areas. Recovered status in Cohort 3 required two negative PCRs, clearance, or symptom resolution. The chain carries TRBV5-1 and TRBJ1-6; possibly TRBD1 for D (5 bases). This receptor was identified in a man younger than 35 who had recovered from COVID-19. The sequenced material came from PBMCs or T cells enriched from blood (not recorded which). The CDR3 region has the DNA TGCGCCAGCAGCCCAGACCAGGGAAGCTCCTATAATTCACCCCTCCACTTT. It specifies CASSPDQGSSYNSPLHF.